Described below is a single TCR beta chain sequence and its context. Its antigen is as yet unknown. V trimming: 4 bases; J trimming: 3 bases; junction bases outside the gene matches: 9. The germline CDR1 and CDR2 sequences are SGHTA and FQGTGA. There are 16 residues in the CDR3. Sequenced by immunoSEQ multiplex PCR; TCRdb stores in-frame clones only, minus some. This sample has about 18,000 clones, with about two thirds found just once. This record belongs to a study of Tregs in tolerant kidney transplant recipients. Sequenced input: Tregs from blood cultured with allogeneic cells. The rearrangement links TRBV7-3 to TRBJ2-1; TRBD2 aligns across 7 bases. This clonotype was obtained from a human donor in good health. The CDR3 DNA reads TGTGCCAGCAGCTGGGCCGGGACTACCGGCTACAATGAGCAGTTCTTC. Residues: CASSWAGTTGYNEQFF.